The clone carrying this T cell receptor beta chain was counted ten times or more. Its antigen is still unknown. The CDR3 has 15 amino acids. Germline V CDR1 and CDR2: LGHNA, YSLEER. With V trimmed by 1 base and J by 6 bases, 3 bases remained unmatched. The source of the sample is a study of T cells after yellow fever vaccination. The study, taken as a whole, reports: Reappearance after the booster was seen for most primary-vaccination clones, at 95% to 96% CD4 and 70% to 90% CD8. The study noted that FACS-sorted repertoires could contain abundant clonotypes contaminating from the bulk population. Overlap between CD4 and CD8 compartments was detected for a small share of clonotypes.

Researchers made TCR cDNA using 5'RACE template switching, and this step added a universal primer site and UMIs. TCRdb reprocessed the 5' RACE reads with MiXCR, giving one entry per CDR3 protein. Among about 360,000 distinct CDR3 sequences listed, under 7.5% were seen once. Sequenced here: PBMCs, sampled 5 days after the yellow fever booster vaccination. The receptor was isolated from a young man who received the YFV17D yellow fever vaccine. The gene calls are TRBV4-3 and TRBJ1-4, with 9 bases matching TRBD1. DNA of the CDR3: TGCGCCAGCAGCCAAGGCCGGGACAGGGATGAAAAACTGTTTTTT. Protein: CASSQGRDRDEKLFF.